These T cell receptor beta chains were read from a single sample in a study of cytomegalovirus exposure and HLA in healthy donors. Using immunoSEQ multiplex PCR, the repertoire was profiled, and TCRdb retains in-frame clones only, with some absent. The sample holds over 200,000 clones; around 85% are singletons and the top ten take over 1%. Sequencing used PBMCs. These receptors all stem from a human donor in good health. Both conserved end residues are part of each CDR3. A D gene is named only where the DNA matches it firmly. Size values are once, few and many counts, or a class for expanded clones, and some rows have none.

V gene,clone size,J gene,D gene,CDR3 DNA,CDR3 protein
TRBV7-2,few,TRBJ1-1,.,TGTGCCAGCAGCTTAGGAGGGGGGAACACTGAAGCTTTCTTT,CASSLGGGNTEAFF
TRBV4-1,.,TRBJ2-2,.,TGCGCCAGCAGCTCGACTAGAATGGCCGGGGAGCTGTTTTTT,CASSSTRMAGELFF
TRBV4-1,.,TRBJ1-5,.,TGCGCCAGCAGCCAAGTAGCGGCACCCAGCGAGCCCCAGCATTTT,CASSQVAAPSEPQHF
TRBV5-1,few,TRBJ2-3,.,TGCGCCAGCAGCTGGGCAGGGGATCCCACAGATACGCAGTATTTT,CASSWAGDPTDTQYF
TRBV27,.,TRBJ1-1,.,TGTGCCAGCAGTTTACGGGTTCGGGACGGGGGGAGAGGAGCTTTCTTT,CASSLRVRDGGRGAFF
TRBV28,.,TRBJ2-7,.,TGTGCCAGCAGTGGCCGGGACTCCCTTTTAGACGAGCAGTACTTC,CASSGRDSLLDEQYF
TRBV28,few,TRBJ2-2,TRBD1,TGTGCCAGCAGTTTAGCGACAGGGGGCGCGTCCGGGGAGCTGTTTTTT,CASSLATGGASGELFF
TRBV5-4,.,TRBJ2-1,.,TGTGCCAGCAGCTCTTTTTTCCGCCAGACCTACAATGAGCAGTTCTTC,CASSSFFRQTYNEQFF
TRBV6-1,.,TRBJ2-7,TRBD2,TGTGCCAGCAGGACTAGCGGGGCCTACGAGCAGTACTTC,CASRTSGAYEQYF
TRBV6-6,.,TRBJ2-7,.,TGTGCCAGCAGTTACAGTAGGGGCCAGTACGAGCAGTACTTC,CASSYSRGQYEQYF
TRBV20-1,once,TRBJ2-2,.,TGCAGTGCTAGAGCGGGGATTAGGCTGTTTTTT,CSARAGIRLFF
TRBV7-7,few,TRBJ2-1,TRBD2,TGTGCTAGCAGCCCGACTAGCGGGAGTTCCAATGAGCAGTTCTTC,CASSPTSGSSNEQFF
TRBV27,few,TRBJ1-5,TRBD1,TGTGCCAGCAGCTCGGGACAGGGGAGGCGCAATCAGCCCCAGCATTTT,CASSSGQGRRNQPQHF
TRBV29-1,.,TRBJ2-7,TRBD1,TGCAGCGTTGGAGGAGGCAGGGGGAACCTTATCTCCTACGAGCAGTACTTC,CSVGGGRGNLISYEQYF
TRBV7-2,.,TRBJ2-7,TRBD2,TGTGCCAGCAGCTTAGTGGGGACTAGCGGGAGTGGGGAGCAGTACTTC,CASSLVGTSGSGEQYF
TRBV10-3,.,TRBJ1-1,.,TGTGCCATCAGTGAGTCACCAGGCGGGACTGAAGCTTTCTTT,CAISESPGGTEAFF
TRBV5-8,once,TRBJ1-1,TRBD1,TGTGCCAGCAGCTTGGGTCACGGGACAGCTAACACTGAAGCTTTCTTT,CASSLGHGTANTEAFF
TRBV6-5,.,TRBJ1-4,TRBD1,TGTGCCAGCAGGGCGACAGGGCACTACGAAAAACTGTTTTTT,CASRATGHYEKLFF
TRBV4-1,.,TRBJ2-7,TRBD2,TGCGCCAGCAGCCAACGGACTAGCGGGGACGTGAGAGAGCAGTACTTC,CASSQRTSGDVREQYF
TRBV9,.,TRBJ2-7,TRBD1,TGTGCCAGCAGCCGACAGGGGGCCTACGAGCAGTACTTC,CASSRQGAYEQYF
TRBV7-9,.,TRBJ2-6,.,TGTGCCAGCAGTACAGGGCCCTCTGGGGCCAACGTCCTGACTTTC,CASSTGPSGANVLTF
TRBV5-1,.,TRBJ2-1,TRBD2,TGCGCCAGCAGCTTAGGACTAGCGGGGGGCAATGAGCAGTTCTTC,CASSLGLAGGNEQFF
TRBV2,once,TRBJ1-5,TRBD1,TGTGCCAGCAGTGTTGTTCGACAGGGGAAGAATCAGCCCCAGCATTTT,CASSVVRQGKNQPQHF
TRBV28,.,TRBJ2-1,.,TGTGCCAGCAGTTTAGGGAGGGGGATGGCCTACAATGAGCAGTTCTTC,CASSLGRGMAYNEQFF
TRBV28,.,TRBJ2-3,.,TGTGCCAGCAGTCCACGACTACGAACCACAGATACGCAGTATTTT,CASSPRLRTTDTQYF
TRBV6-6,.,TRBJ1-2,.,TGTGCCTTGGGAGGGGGGCGCCTCTATGGCTACACCTTC,CALGGGRLYGYTF
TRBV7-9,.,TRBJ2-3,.,TGTGCCAGCAGCTTAGGCGTCGATACGCAGTATTTT,CASSLGVDTQYF
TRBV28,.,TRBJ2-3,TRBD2,TGTGCCACAACCCGGGACTACACAGATACGCAGTATTTT,CATTRDYTDTQYF
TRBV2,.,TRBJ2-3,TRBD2,TGTGCCAGCAGTCAAGCGGGAGGGCTTTCAGATACGCAGTATTTT,CASSQAGGLSDTQYF
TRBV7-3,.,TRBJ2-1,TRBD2,TGTGCCAGCAGCTATACTAGCGCTGAGGGTGGTGAGCAGTTCTTC,CASSYTSAEGGEQFF
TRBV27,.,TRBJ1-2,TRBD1,TGTGCCAGCAGTTTGTCCAGGGGGCGAGACTATGGCTACACCTTC,CASSLSRGRDYGYTF
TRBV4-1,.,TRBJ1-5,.,TGCGCCAGCAGCCAAGATTCGTTCAATCAGCCCCAGCATTTT,CASSQDSFNQPQHF
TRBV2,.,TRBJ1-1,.,TGTGCCAGCAGACAGAACAGGGCTATTGACACTGAAGCTTTCTTT,CASRQNRAIDTEAFF
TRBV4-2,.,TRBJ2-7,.,TGTGCCAGCAGCCAACTTCTCGGGGGGGAGGGGGCCGAGCAGTACTTC,CASSQLLGGEGAEQYF
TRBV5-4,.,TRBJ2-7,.,TGTGCCAGCAGCTTCATTTCTAGCGCCCACGAGCAGTACTTC,CASSFISSAHEQYF
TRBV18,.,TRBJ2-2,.,TGTGCCAGCTCACCACAGGGGTACACCGGGGAGCTGTTTTTT,CASSPQGYTGELFF
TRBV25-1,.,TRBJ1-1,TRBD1,TGTGCCAGCAGTGAATCGCGGACAGGCGACATGAACACTGAAGCTTTCTTT,CASSESRTGDMNTEAFF
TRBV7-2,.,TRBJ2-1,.,TGTGCCAGCAGCTTACCTTTTTCCTACAATGAGCAGTTCTTC,CASSLPFSYNEQFF
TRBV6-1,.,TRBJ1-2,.,TGTGCCAGCAGTTCACACGGGACATCTAACTATGGCTACACCTTC,CASSSHGTSNYGYTF
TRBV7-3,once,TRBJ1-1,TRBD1,TGTGCCAGCAGTTTCGGACAGGGTTTACCGAACACTGAAGCTTTCTTT,CASSFGQGLPNTEAFF
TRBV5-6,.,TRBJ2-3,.,TGTGCCAGCAGCTTGGTCGGGGAACCGCAGTATTTT,CASSLVGEPQYF
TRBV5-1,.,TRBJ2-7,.,TGCGCCAGCAGCAGCGGACCGTCCTACGAGCAGTACTTC,CASSSGPSYEQYF
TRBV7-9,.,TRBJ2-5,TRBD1,TGTGCCAGCAGCTTCCTCGGCAGGGGGATCGGGGAGACCCAGTACTTC,CASSFLGRGIGETQYF
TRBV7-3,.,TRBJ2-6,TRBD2,TGTGCCAGCAGCCATGTAGCGGGAGCCAGCTCTGGGGCCAACGTCCTGACTTTC,CASSHVAGASSGANVLTF
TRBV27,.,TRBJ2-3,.,TGTGCCAGCAGTTTATTGCCGAGCAGGGAGGGCACAGATACGCAGTATTTT,CASSLLPSREGTDTQYF
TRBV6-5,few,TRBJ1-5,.,TGTGCCAGCCGGCCGGGGGGTGGCAATCAGCCCCAGCATTTT,CASRPGGGNQPQHF
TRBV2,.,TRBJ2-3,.,TGTGCCAGCACCGGCGGCCAAATTAGCACAGATACGCAGTATTTT,CASTGGQISTDTQYF
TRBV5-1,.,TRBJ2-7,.,TGCGCCAGCAGCACTACACAGGGAACCTACGAGCAGTACTTC,CASSTTQGTYEQYF
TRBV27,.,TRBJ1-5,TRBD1,TGTGCCAGCAGTTTAGACCAGGGGGCGAGTCAGCCCCAGCATTTT,CASSLDQGASQPQHF
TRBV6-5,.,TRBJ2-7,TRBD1,TGTGCCAGCAGTTACTCCGGACAGGGAGTCTACGAGCAGTACTTC,CASSYSGQGVYEQYF
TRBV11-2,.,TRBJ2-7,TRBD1,TGTGCCAGCAGCCCGACAGGGTACGACGAGCAGTACTTC,CASSPTGYDEQYF
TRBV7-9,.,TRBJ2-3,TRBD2,TGTGCCAGCAGCTCCGGACTAGCGGACCGAGATACGCAGTATTTT,CASSSGLADRDTQYF
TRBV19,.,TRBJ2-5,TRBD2,TGTGCCAGTAGTGTTAGCGGGAGGCTGCAAGAGACCCAGTACTTC,CASSVSGRLQETQYF
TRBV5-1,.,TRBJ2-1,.,TGCGCCAGCAGCTTTCCTAGCTCCTACAATGAGCAGTTCTTC,CASSFPSSYNEQFF
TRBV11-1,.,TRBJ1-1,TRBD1,TGTGCCAGCAGCCTCAGACAGGGGCTGAACACTGAAGCTTTCTTT,CASSLRQGLNTEAFF